The 4 T cell receptor beta chains given below trace back to one sample, sequenced in a study of cytomegalovirus exposure and HLA in healthy donors. The repertoire was sequenced with immunoSEQ multiplex PCR; TCRdb's copy has only in-frame clones and lacks some. The table shows about 150,000 clones, with 70% to 90% occurring only once. Material: PBMCs. These receptor sequences come from a human donor in good health.

The chain recombines TRBV5-4 with TRBJ1-1; weak D call: TRBD1 (5 bases). The CDR3 length is 16 residues. The V end was cut by 5 bases, the J end by 2 bases, with 19 bases between. Germline V gives CDR1 SGHNT, CDR2 YYREEE (reference sequence). The CDR3 DNA reads TGTGCCAGCAGTCACCTCCCGGGGGTTGGTAACACTGAAGCTTTCTTT. Its translation: CASSHLPGVGNTEAFF.

This clone was seen just once. The chain carries TRBV28 and TRBJ2-2; 12 bases align to TRBD2. Trimming took 6 bases from V and 2 from J; bases not matched to a gene: 7. CDR1 is MDHEN, CDR2 SYDVKM, per germline. The CDR3 covers 17 residues. The CDR3 region is CASRTLAGGTNTGELFF. The CDR3 DNA is TGTGCCAGCAGGACACTAGCGGGAGGTACAAACACCGGGGAGCTGTTTTTT.

V gene TRBV4-2 combines with J gene TRBJ2-7; D is possibly TRBD2 (6 bases). The CDR3 has 14 amino acids. Trimming took off 4 bases at V and 2 bases at J, with 12 bases between the two ends. Germline V gene lookup returns CDR1 LGHNA and CDR2 YNFKEQ. The CDR3 sequence: CASSPGAYPYEQYF. CDR3 nucleotide sequence: TGTGCCAGCAGCCCGGGAGCCTACCCCTACGAGCAGTACTTC.

The V and J genes are TRBV5-1 and TRBJ2-7; the match to TRBD2 covers 8 bases. This CDR3 spans 14 amino acids. After removal of 7 bases from V and 6 bases from J, the junction contained 12 bases not matched to a gene. The germline V gene has CDR1 SGHRS and CDR2 YFSETQ. The DNA for the CDR3 is TGCGCCAGCTCCCGGGAGGGCCGGATGGCCGAGCAGTACTTC. Translating gives CASSREGRMAEQYF.